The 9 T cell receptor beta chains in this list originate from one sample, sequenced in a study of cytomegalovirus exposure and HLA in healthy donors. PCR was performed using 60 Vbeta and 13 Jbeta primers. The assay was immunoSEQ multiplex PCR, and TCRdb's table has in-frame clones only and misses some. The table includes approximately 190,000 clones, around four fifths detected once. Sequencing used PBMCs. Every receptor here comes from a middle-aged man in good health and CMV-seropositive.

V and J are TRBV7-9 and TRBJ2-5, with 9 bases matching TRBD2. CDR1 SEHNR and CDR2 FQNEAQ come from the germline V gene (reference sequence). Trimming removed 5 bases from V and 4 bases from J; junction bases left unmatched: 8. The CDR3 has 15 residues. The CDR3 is CASSRGGGGGETQYF. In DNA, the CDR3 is TGTGCCAGCAGCCGTGGCGGGGGGGGCGGAGAGACCCAGTACTTC.

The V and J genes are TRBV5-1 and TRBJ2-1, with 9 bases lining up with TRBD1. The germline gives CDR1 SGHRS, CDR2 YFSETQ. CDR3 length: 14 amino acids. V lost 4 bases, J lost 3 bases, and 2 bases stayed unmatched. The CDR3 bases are TGCGCCAGCAGCCCGGGACAGGGCTACAATGAGCAGTTCTTC. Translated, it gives CASSPGQGYNEQFF.

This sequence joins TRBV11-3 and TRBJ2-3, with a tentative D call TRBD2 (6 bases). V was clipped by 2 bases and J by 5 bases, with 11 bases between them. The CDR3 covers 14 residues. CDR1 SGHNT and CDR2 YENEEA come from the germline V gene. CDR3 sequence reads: CASSLISGGDTQYF. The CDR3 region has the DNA TGTGCCAGCAGCTTAATTTCCGGGGGAGATACGCAGTATTTT.

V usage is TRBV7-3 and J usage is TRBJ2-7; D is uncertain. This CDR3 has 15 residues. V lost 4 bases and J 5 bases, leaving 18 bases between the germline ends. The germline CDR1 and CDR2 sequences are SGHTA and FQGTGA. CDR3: CASSSRPGHADEQYF. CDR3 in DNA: TGTGCCAGCAGCTCCCGACCTGGTCATGCGGACGAGCAGTACTTC.

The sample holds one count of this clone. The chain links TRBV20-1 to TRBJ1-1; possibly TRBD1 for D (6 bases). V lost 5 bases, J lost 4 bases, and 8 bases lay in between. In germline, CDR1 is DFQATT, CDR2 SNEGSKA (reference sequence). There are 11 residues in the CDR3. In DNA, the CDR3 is TGCAGTGCTTCCAGGGGCACTGAAGCTTTCTTT. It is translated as CSASRGTEAFF.

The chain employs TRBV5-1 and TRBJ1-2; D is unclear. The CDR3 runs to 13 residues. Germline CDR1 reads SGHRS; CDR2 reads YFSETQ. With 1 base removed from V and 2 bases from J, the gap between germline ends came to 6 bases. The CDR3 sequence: CASSLLRNYGYTF. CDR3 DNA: TGCGCCAGCAGCTTGCTTCGGAACTATGGCTACACCTTC. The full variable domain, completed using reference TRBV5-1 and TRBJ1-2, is KAGVTQTPRYLIKTRGQQVTLSCSPISGHRSVSWYQQTPGQGLQFLFEYFSETQRNKGNFPGRFSGRQFSNSRSEMNVSTLELGDSALYLCASSLLRNYGYTFGSGTRLTVV.

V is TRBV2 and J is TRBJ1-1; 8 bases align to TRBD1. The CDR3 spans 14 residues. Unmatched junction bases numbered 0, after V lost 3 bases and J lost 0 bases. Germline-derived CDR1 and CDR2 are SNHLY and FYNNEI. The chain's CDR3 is CASSETGVNTEAFF. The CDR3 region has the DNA TGTGCCAGCAGTGAGACAGGGGTGAACACTGAAGCTTTCTTT. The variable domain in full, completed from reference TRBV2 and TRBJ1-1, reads EPEVTQTPSHQVTQMGQEVILRCVPISNHLYFYWYRQILGQKVEFLVSFYNNEISEKSEIFDDQFSVERPDGSNFTLKIRSTKLEDSAMYFCASSETGVNTEAFFGQGTRLTVV.

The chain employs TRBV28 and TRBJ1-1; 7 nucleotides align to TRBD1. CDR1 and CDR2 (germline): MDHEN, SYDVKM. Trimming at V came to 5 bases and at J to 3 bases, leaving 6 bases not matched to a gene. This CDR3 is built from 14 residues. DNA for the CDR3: TGTGCCAGCAGTCTGCGACAGGGCGACACTGAAGCTTTCTTT. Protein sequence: CASSLRQGDTEAFF.

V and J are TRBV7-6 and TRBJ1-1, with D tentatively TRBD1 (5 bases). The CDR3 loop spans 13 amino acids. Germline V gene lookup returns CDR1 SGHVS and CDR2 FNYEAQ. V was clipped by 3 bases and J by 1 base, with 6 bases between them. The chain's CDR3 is CASSLDTNTEAFF. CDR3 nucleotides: TGTGCCAGCAGCTTGGACACGAACACTGAAGCTTTCTTT.